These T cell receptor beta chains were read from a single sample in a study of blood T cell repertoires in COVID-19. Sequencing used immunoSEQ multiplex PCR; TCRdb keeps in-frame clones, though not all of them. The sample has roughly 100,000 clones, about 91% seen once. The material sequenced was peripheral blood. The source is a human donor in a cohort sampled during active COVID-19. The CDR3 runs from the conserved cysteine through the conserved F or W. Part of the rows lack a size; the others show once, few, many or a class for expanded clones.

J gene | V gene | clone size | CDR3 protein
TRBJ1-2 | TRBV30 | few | CAWSVFGQGYGSYGYTF
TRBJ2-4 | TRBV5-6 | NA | CASSLRTGGEDIQYF
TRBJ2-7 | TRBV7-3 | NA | CASSPKAGGASYEQYF
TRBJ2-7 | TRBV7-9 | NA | CASSLTGAGEQYF
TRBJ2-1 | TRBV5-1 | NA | CASSERPGLAGGVYNEQFF
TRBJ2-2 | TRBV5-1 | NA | CASSLGTGGTNTGELFF
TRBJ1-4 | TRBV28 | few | CASTGQGEKLFF
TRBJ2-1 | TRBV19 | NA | CASRRALGQGNEQFF
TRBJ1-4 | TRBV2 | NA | CASSDFGAPNEKLFF
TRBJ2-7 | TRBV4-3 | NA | CASSQDRGTYEQYF
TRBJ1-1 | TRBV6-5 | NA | CASSYSWRGATEAFF
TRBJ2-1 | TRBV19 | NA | CATSGTGRYNEQFF
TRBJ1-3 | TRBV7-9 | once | CASSSEGNTIYF
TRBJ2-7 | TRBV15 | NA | CATSHAGLAGGGRYEQYF
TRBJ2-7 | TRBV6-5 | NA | CASSRTSGEGEQYF
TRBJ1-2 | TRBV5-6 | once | CASSSGTGGFHYGYTF
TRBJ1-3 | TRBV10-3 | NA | CAISERGGSGNTIYF
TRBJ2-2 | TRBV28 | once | CASSLYGQGAPGELFF
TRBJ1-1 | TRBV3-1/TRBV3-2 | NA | CASRGGTEAFF
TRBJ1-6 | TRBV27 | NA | CASRRQGPAYNSPLHF
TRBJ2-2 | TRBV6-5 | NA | CASRISGGRAGELFF
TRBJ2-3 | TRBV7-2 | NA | CASSKNRQGTSTDTQYF
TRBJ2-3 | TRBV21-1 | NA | CASSKPGQGERDTQYF
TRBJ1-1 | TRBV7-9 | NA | CASSLQGTGEAFF
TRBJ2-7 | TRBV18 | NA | CASSLTGERPYEQYF
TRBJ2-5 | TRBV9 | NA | CASSVAGEETQYF
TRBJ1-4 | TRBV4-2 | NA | CASSQVGRTGGEKLFF
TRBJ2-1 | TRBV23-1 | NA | CASSRDGGYYNEQFF
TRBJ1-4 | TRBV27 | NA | CASSLTSGRLNEKLFF
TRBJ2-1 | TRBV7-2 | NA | CASSLEAREINEQFF
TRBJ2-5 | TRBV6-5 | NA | CASSGVGGQETQYF
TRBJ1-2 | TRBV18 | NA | CASSPTPVQDYGYTF
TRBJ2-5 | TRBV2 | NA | CASRVDRGLQETQYF
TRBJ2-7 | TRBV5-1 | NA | CASSLPGAYEQYF
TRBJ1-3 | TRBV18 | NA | CASSPEVWPGAFLSGNTIYF
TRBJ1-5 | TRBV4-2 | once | CASSQGGNQPQHF
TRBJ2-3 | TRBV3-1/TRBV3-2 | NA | CASSQDQQGAGDTQYF
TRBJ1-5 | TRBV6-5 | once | CASSYLGSYNQPQHF
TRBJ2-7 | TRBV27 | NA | CASSLNSLYEQYF
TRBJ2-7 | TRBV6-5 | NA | CASASEGVLGEQYF
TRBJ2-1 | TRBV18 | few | CASSPPPGGLNEQFF
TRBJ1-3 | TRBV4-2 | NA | CASSQTSTGGMLPNTIYF
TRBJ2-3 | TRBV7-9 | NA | CASSSDWAGGRRDTQYF
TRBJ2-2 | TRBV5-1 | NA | CASSYTPNTGELFF
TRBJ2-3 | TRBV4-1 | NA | CASSQDRLAGGTDTQYF
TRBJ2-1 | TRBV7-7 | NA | CASSSKPGQGYNEQFF
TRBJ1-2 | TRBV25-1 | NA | CASTSSTRRYGYTF
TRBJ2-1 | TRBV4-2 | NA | CASSHPGEGEQFF
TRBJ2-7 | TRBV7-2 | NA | CASNLAGYEQYF
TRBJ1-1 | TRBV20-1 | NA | CSASGQGARVTEAFF